The rows below give T cell receptor beta chains drawn from one sample of a study of T-cell memory formation after mild COVID-19. TCRdb itself ran the 5' RACE reads through MiXCR, one entry per CDR3 protein. In the table there are about 430,000 distinct CDR3 sequences, roughly 26% of which are singletons. Input material: PBMCs or a T cell subset sorted from them (not recorded which). These receptors originate from an adult woman who had mild COVID-19 (a few samples of this study predate the infection). Cell type and time point are not known. Each CDR3 is given with its conserved first and last residue. The order of the fields is J gene, D gene, V gene, clone size, CDR3 DNA, CDR3 protein. A D gene is named only where the DNA matches it firmly. For some rows the clone size is stated as once, few or many, or as a class when expanded; others skip it.

TRBJ2-3 | . | TRBV18 | many | TGTGCCAGCTCACCGGAAAGCACAGATACGCAGTATTTT | CASSPESTDTQYF
TRBJ2-1 | TRBD2 | TRBV5-1 | . | TGCGCCAGCAGCTTGGAGCTAGCGGGGGAAGGGATCTCCTACAATGAGCAGTTCTTC | CASSLELAGEGISYNEQFF
TRBJ2-5 | . | TRBV7-9 | . | TGTGCCAGCAGCCTATCGGGGGACCCAGGGACCCAGTACTTC | CASSLSGDPGTQYF
TRBJ2-5 | . | TRBV10-3 | . | TGTGCCACCGGCGCGGCGGAAGAGACCCAGTACTTC | CATGAAEETQYF
TRBJ2-7 | TRBD2 | TRBV7-2 | . | TGTGCCAGCAGCTTAGCGGGGGGGAGTTTCTACGAGCAGTACTTC | CASSLAGGSFYEQYF
TRBJ1-5 | . | TRBV6-5 | once | TGTGCCAGCAGTACGATTAATCAGCCCCAGCATTTT | CASSTINQPQHF
TRBJ2-1 | TRBD2 | TRBV6-2/TRBV6-3 | . | TGTGCCAGCAGCCCTCTCGGACTAGCCGTCTACAATGAGCAGTTCTTC | CASSPLGLAVYNEQFF
TRBJ2-7 | TRBD2 | TRBV4-1 | once | TGCGCCAGCAGCCGCCTAGCGGGGCTTGAGTACGAGCAGTACTTC | CASSRLAGLEYEQYF
TRBJ2-7 | TRBD1 | TRBV7-2 | few | TGTGCCAGCAGCTCGCCGGCAGGGGGTCTCTACGAGCAGTACTTC | CASSSPAGGLYEQYF
TRBJ2-5 | TRBD2 | TRBV4-2 | . | TGTGCCAGCAGCCAAGAGGGGACTAGCGTGAGTGGAGAGACCCAGTACTTC | CASSQEGTSVSGETQYF
TRBJ2-4 | . | TRBV12-3/TRBV12-4 | . | TGTGCCAGCAGTTTACGACAAGGGACAAACAAAAACATTCAGTACTTC | CASSLRQGTNKNIQYF
TRBJ2-3 | TRBD1 | TRBV18 | many | TGTGCCAGCTCATCAGGACAGGGGAGCACAGATACGCAGTATTTT | CASSSGQGSTDTQYF
TRBJ2-7 | . | TRBV5-5 | many | TGTGCCAGCAGCTTGGCGGCGGCCACACGGGGATACGAGCAGTACTTC | CASSLAAATRGYEQYF
TRBJ1-2 | . | TRBV15 | few | TGTGCCACCAGCAGGTACGGGAACTATGGCTACACCTTC | CATSRYGNYGYTF
TRBJ1-2 | . | TRBV9 | . | TGTGCCAGCAGCGCTCCTGGTCTTGGTGGCTACACCTTC | CASSAPGLGGYTF
TRBJ2-5 | TRBD2 | TRBV6-2/TRBV6-3 | . | TGTGCCAGCAGTTACTTATCCTCGCGGGGGGGGAGAGAGACCCAGTACTTC | CASSYLSSRGGRETQYF
TRBJ2-1 | TRBD2 | TRBV11-2 | . | TGTGCCAGCAGCTTAGGTTCTAGCGGAACCTACAATGAGCAGTTCTTC | CASSLGSSGTYNEQFF
TRBJ1-2 | TRBD1 | TRBV7-2 | . | TGTGCCAGCAGCTCCGATACAGGGGACCATGGCTACACCTTC | CASSSDTGDHGYTF
TRBJ2-2 | TRBD1 | TRBV6-5 | once | TGTGCCAGCAAGGGACAGGGGTACACCGGGGAGCTGTTTTTT | CASKGQGYTGELFF
TRBJ2-1 | . | TRBV30 | . | TGTGCCTGGACTCAAGGCAATGAGCAGTTCTTC | CAWTQGNEQFF
TRBJ2-3 | . | TRBV29-1 | few | TGCAGCGTTGAATCGGGTTATCTCACAGATACGCAGTATTTT | CSVESGYLTDTQYF
TRBJ2-3 | . | TRBV12-3/TRBV12-4 | many | TGTGCCAGCAGTTTTCTGCAAATCACAGATACGCAGTATTTT | CASSFLQITDTQYF
TRBJ2-1 | TRBD2 | TRBV10-3 | few | TGTGCCATCAGTGATGGCGGACTAGCGGGAGGGAGCTCCTACAATGAGCAGTTCTTC | CAISDGGLAGGSSYNEQFF
TRBJ2-5 | TRBD2 | TRBV27 | many | TGTGCCAGCAGTTTATCCGCGGGGGTTTTGGAGACCCAGTACTTC | CASSLSAGVLETQYF
TRBJ2-3 | TRBD2 | TRBV12-3/TRBV12-4 | few | TGTGCCAGCAGTTGGGCGGCTAGCGGAAATACGCAGTATTTT | CASSWAASGNTQYF
TRBJ2-1 | TRBD2 | TRBV6-5 | . | TGTGCCAGCAGTTACGCGGGAGCCCCCCGAAATGAGCAGTTCTTC | CASSYAGAPRNEQFF
TRBJ2-1 | . | TRBV7-2 | . | TGTGCCAGCAGCTTATGGTACAGAGACAATGAGCAGTTCTTC | CASSLWYRDNEQFF
TRBJ2-5 | . | TRBV3-1 | . | TGTGCCAGCGAGATATGGGGGCGAGGAGAGACCCAGTACTTC | CASEIWGRGETQYF
TRBJ1-4 | . | TRBV5-1 | . | TGCGCCAGCAGCTTGGTTCCGGGTTCAGTTGAAAAACTGTTTTTT | CASSLVPGSVEKLFF
TRBJ2-7 | TRBD2 | TRBV24-1 | . | TGTGCCACCAGTGATGGCGGGACTAGCGGTGGGTTCGAGGGAGTAGACGAGCAGTACTTC | CATSDGGTSGGFEGVDEQYF
TRBJ2-2 | . | TRBV12-3/TRBV12-4 | few | TGTGCCAGCAGTTTTCCCCTGAAAAACACCGGGGAGCTGTTTTTT | CASSFPLKNTGELFF
TRBJ1-2 | . | TRBV30 | . | TGTGCCTGGAGTAGGGTTCTAGGCTATGGCTACACCTTC | CAWSRVLGYGYTF
TRBJ2-5 | . | TRBV6-6 | many | TGTGCCAGCAGTTACTCAGTAGGGGCAGAGACCCAGTACTTC | CASSYSVGAETQYF
TRBJ2-3 | . | TRBV4-1 | few | TGCGCCAGCAGCCAAGATCCGCCCACAGATACGCAGTATTTT | CASSQDPPTDTQYF
TRBJ2-1 | . | TRBV12-3/TRBV12-4 | few | TGTGCCAGCAGTTTAGGGGTAGCGCTTAGCTCAGGTAATGAGCAGTTCTTC | CASSLGVALSSGNEQFF
TRBJ2-1 | TRBD1 | TRBV9 | . | TGTGCCAGCAGCGCCGGAGGCGGGACAGGGGATGAGCAGTTCTTC | CASSAGGGTGDEQFF
TRBJ1-5 | . | TRBV12-3/TRBV12-4 | . | TGTGCCAGCAGACCCGGGGCCGGTCAGCCCCAGCATTTT | CASRPGAGQPQHF
TRBJ2-7 | TRBD2 | TRBV4-2 | . | TGTGCCAGCAGCCAATTAGGGACTAGCGGGAGAGGCTACGAGCAGTACTTC | CASSQLGTSGRGYEQYF
TRBJ2-5 | TRBD2 | TRBV7-2 | . | TGTGCCAGCAGCTTAATCGGCGGGAGAGAGACCCAGTACTTC | CASSLIGGRETQYF
TRBJ1-2 | . | TRBV3-1 | few | TGTGCCAGCAGCCCTGGATCAGGGGCCACCGGCTATGGCTACACCTTC | CASSPGSGATGYGYTF
TRBJ1-1 | TRBD1 | TRBV27 | . | TGTGCCAGCAGGCAGGGACAGGGGAAAAGGAAGGACACTGAAGCTTTCTTT | CASRQGQGKRKDTEAFF
TRBJ1-3 | . | TRBV20-1 | few | TGCAGTGCTAGAGAGGCAGGGAGAGGAAACACCATATATTTT | CSAREAGRGNTIYF